The text below deals with one TCR beta chain. These data belong to a study of T cells in tuberculosis. For the study at large: Blood was taken before or within 7 days of anti-tuberculosis therapy.

Indicated time point: new active TB diagnosis, blood taken before or within 7 days of starting treatment. HIV-seronegative South African adults aged 18 years or older had newly diagnosed active tuberculosis. Data came from immunoSEQ multiplex PCR; TCRdb stores just in-frame clones and leaves some out. The sample lists tens of thousands of clones; 80% to 95% were seen once. The CDR3 loop spans 16 amino acids. CDR1 is GTSNPN, CDR2 SVGIG, per germline (reference sequence). The V segment lost 4 bases and the J segment 0 bases; nucleotides outside the gene matches: 12. The receptor's source is an adult with tuberculosis. This chain links TRBV30 with TRBJ2-7; 7 bases match TRBD1. Here the sequenced sample was PBMCs, taken at tuberculosis diagnosis. CDR3 sequence: CAWTPTGEISSYEQYV. CDR3 DNA sequence: TGTGCCTGGACCCCCACAGGGGAGATAAGCTCCTACGAGCAGTACGTC.